This T cell receptor (beta chain) was identified in a study of blood T cell repertoires in COVID-19. CDR1 is LGHNA and CDR2 is YNFKEQ in the germline V gene. The ends lost 4 bases at V and 4 bases at J; junction bases unmatched: 12. The CDR3 has 16 residues. Clones were sequenced by immunoSEQ multiplex PCR, and TCRdb holds only the in-frame ones, with some missing. This sample has approximately 350,000 clones; about 86% occur once, and the top ten carry just over 7%. The TCR comes from an older woman with COVID-19, enrolled during active disease. The chain recombines TRBV4-2 with TRBJ2-5; 7 nucleotides line up with TRBD2. The sequenced material came from peripheral blood. The CDR3 loop reads CASSRAAGLPRETQYF. CDR3 coding DNA: TGTGCCAGCAGCCGTGCAGCGGGGTTACCTCGAGAGACCCAGTACTTC.